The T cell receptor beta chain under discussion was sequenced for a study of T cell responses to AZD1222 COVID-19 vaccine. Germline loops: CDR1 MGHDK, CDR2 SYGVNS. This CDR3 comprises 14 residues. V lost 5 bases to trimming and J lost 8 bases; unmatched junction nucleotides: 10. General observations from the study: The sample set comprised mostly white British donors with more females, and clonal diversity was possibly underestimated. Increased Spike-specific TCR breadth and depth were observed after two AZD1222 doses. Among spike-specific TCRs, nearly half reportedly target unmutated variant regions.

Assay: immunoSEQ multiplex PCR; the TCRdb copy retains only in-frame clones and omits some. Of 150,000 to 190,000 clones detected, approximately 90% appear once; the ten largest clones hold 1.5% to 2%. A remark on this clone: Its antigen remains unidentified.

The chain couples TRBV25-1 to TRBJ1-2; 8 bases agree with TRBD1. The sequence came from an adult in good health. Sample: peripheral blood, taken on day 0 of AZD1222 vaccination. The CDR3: CASSSPDRVGGYTF. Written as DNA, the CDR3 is TGTGCCAGCAGTTCGCCGGACAGGGTCGGCGGCTACACCTTC.